This is a list of T cell receptor beta chains from one sample in a study of cytomegalovirus exposure and HLA in healthy donors. Produced via immunoSEQ multiplex PCR; TCRdb's table is partial and in-frame only. The profile covers 150,000 to 200,000 clones, with 80% to 85% appearing a single time and roughly 1.2% taken by the ten largest. Sequences were obtained from PBMCs. These receptors originate from a boy aged 2 to 10 in good health and CMV-seronegative. The CDR3 runs from the conserved cysteine through the conserved F or W. The order of the fields is V gene, D gene, J gene, clone size, CDR3 protein, CDR3 DNA. The D gene is left open where the match is weak. Only part of the rows carry a size: once, few, many, or a class if the clone is expanded.

v_call: TRBV30; d_call: -; j_call: TRBJ1-6; clone_size: -; cdr3_aa: CAWRGGDNSPLHF; cdr3_nt: TGTGCCTGGAGAGGGGGGGATAATTCACCCCTCCACTTT
v_call: TRBV4-2; d_call: TRBD2; j_call: TRBJ2-5; clone_size: -; cdr3_aa: CASSQAVAGALETQYF; cdr3_nt: TGTGCCAGCAGCCAAGCGGTAGCGGGGGCCCTTGAGACCCAGTACTTC
v_call: TRBV6-5; d_call: -; j_call: TRBJ1-3; clone_size: -; cdr3_aa: CASSRGQGNTIYF; cdr3_nt: TGTGCCAGCAGCAGGGGTCAGGGGAACACCATATATTTT
v_call: TRBV29-1; d_call: -; j_call: TRBJ1-1; clone_size: -; cdr3_aa: CSVDSGRGAFF; cdr3_nt: TGCAGCGTTGACTCAGGGAGGGGAGCTTTCTTT
v_call: TRBV10-3; d_call: TRBD1; j_call: TRBJ1-1; clone_size: few; cdr3_aa: CAISDRVNTEAFF; cdr3_nt: TGTGCCATCAGCGACAGGGTGAACACTGAAGCTTTCTTT
v_call: TRBV2; d_call: -; j_call: TRBJ2-1; clone_size: -; cdr3_aa: CASSSLWGSRNEQFF; cdr3_nt: TGTGCCAGCAGTTCCCTGTGGGGCAGTAGGAATGAGCAGTTCTTC
v_call: TRBV7-7; d_call: TRBD2; j_call: TRBJ2-1; clone_size: -; cdr3_aa: CASSGRLGEQFF; cdr3_nt: TGTGCTAGCAGCGGGAGATTAGGGGAGCAGTTCTTC
v_call: TRBV30; d_call: -; j_call: TRBJ1-2; clone_size: -; cdr3_aa: CAWDGNNYGYTF; cdr3_nt: TGTGCCTGGGACGGGAACAACTATGGCTACACCTTC
v_call: TRBV18; d_call: TRBD1; j_call: TRBJ2-2; clone_size: -; cdr3_aa: CASSRDRKSTGELFF; cdr3_nt: TGTGCCAGCTCAAGGGACAGGAAGTCCACCGGGGAGCTGTTTTTT
v_call: TRBV5-5; d_call: -; j_call: TRBJ1-6; clone_size: -; cdr3_aa: CASRRSGQYNSPLHF; cdr3_nt: TGTGCCAGCAGACGAAGCGGACAGTATAATTCACCCCTCCACTTT
v_call: TRBV10-3; d_call: TRBD2; j_call: TRBJ2-5; clone_size: -; cdr3_aa: CAISGAGGGEETQYF; cdr3_nt: TGTGCCATCAGTGGGGCGGGCGGGGGAGAAGAGACCCAGTACTTC
v_call: TRBV5-1; d_call: TRBD1; j_call: TRBJ1-1; clone_size: few; cdr3_aa: CASSSRDRGNTEAFF; cdr3_nt: TGCGCCAGCAGCTCCCGGGACAGGGGGAACACTGAAGCTTTCTTT
v_call: TRBV7-6; d_call: TRBD2; j_call: TRBJ2-1; clone_size: once; cdr3_aa: CASSLYSPGLAGTYNEQFF; cdr3_nt: TGTGCCAGCAGCTTATATTCCCCCGGACTAGCGGGAACATACAATGAGCAGTTCTTC
v_call: TRBV15; d_call: -; j_call: TRBJ2-7; clone_size: -; cdr3_aa: CATSGATGASYEQYF; cdr3_nt: TGTGCCACCAGCGGGGCGACAGGTGCCTCCTACGAGCAGTACTTC
v_call: TRBV30; d_call: -; j_call: TRBJ1-6; clone_size: -; cdr3_aa: CAWSPGTIAYNSPLHF; cdr3_nt: TGTGCCTGGAGCCCCGGGACAATTGCCTATAATTCACCCCTCCACTTT
v_call: TRBV27; d_call: -; j_call: TRBJ1-4; clone_size: -; cdr3_aa: CASSSRVSGKLFF; cdr3_nt: TGTGCCAGCAGTTCCCGGGTCTCTGGAAAACTGTTTTTT
v_call: TRBV29-1; d_call: -; j_call: TRBJ2-1; clone_size: -; cdr3_aa: CSVDSNEQFF; cdr3_nt: TGCAGCGTTGACAGCAATGAGCAGTTCTTC
v_call: TRBV2; d_call: TRBD2; j_call: TRBJ2-1; clone_size: -; cdr3_aa: CASRRSLLAGENNEQFF; cdr3_nt: TGTGCCAGCAGGCGGTCCCTACTAGCGGGAGAGAACAATGAGCAGTTCTTC
v_call: TRBV6-6; d_call: -; j_call: TRBJ2-7; clone_size: -; cdr3_aa: CASSYSGGSEGYEQYF; cdr3_nt: TGTGCCAGCAGTTACTCGGGTGGCAGCGAAGGCTACGAGCAGTACTTC
v_call: TRBV5-1; d_call: TRBD1; j_call: TRBJ2-3; clone_size: -; cdr3_aa: CASSLGTGGETDTQYF; cdr3_nt: TGCGCCAGCAGCTTAGGGACAGGGGGCGAAACAGATACGCAGTATTTT
v_call: TRBV7-9; d_call: TRBD2; j_call: TRBJ2-5; clone_size: -; cdr3_aa: CASSLPGLAVQETQYF; cdr3_nt: TGTGCCAGCAGCCTCCCGGGACTAGCGGTCCAAGAGACCCAGTACTTC
v_call: TRBV30; d_call: -; j_call: TRBJ2-5; clone_size: -; cdr3_aa: CAWSEGIRGTQYF; cdr3_nt: TGTGCCTGGAGTGAGGGGATAAGGGGGACCCAGTACTTC
v_call: TRBV5-5; d_call: -; j_call: TRBJ1-2; clone_size: -; cdr3_aa: CASSPGDGPWYGYTF; cdr3_nt: TGTGCCAGCAGCCCGGGGGACGGGCCGTGGTATGGCTACACCTTC
v_call: TRBV11-2; d_call: -; j_call: TRBJ1-1; clone_size: -; cdr3_aa: CASSLVGTGKAFF; cdr3_nt: TGTGCCAGCAGCTTAGTCGGTACAGGGAAAGCTTTCTTT
v_call: TRBV30; d_call: -; j_call: TRBJ1-2; clone_size: few; cdr3_aa: CAWDRFYGYTF; cdr3_nt: TGTGCCTGGGACAGGTTCTATGGCTACACCTTC
v_call: TRBV15; d_call: TRBD2; j_call: TRBJ2-3; clone_size: -; cdr3_aa: CATSRDPRTSGRTDTQYF; cdr3_nt: TGTGCCACCAGCAGAGACCCCCGGACTAGCGGCCGCACAGATACGCAGTATTTT
v_call: TRBV11-2; d_call: -; j_call: TRBJ1-2; clone_size: -; cdr3_aa: CASSLDPGYYGYTF; cdr3_nt: TGTGCCAGCAGCTTAGATCCGGGGTACTATGGCTACACCTTC
v_call: TRBV30; d_call: -; j_call: TRBJ2-6; clone_size: -; cdr3_aa: CAWSVSGGAGANVLTF; cdr3_nt: TGTGCCTGGAGTGTCTCGGGCGGGGCTGGGGCCAACGTCCTGACTTTC
v_call: TRBV5-1; d_call: -; j_call: TRBJ2-2; clone_size: -; cdr3_aa: CASRDSRVLSSGELFF; cdr3_nt: TGCGCCAGCAGGGACTCCCGGGTTTTATCATCCGGGGAGCTGTTTTTT
v_call: TRBV4-3; d_call: TRBD1; j_call: TRBJ2-1; clone_size: once; cdr3_aa: CASSRNTGGQQFF; cdr3_nt: TGCGCCAGCAGCCGGAATACAGGGGGTCAGCAGTTCTTC
v_call: TRBV7-6; d_call: -; j_call: TRBJ2-5; clone_size: -; cdr3_aa: CASSPSATHRQETQYF; cdr3_nt: TGTGCCAGCAGTCCTTCCGCCACACACAGGCAAGAGACCCAGTACTTC
v_call: TRBV5-6; d_call: -; j_call: TRBJ1-2; clone_size: -; cdr3_aa: CASSLVGNNYGYTF; cdr3_nt: TGTGCCAGCAGCTTGGTCGGGAATAACTATGGCTACACCTTC
v_call: TRBV7-3; d_call: -; j_call: TRBJ2-2; clone_size: -; cdr3_aa: CASSSKTRRDCDTGELFF; cdr3_nt: TGTGCCAGCAGCTCAAAGACTCGACGGGACTGCGACACCGGGGAGCTGTTTTTT
v_call: TRBV30; d_call: TRBD1; j_call: TRBJ1-1; clone_size: -; cdr3_aa: CAWSRDRLNTEAFF; cdr3_nt: TGTGCCTGGAGTAGGGACAGGTTGAACACTGAAGCTTTCTTT
v_call: TRBV5-1; d_call: -; j_call: TRBJ1-1; clone_size: once; cdr3_aa: CASSLIRGNTEAFF; cdr3_nt: TGCGCCAGCAGCTTGATCAGGGGGAACACTGAAGCTTTCTTT
v_call: TRBV5-8; d_call: -; j_call: TRBJ1-5; clone_size: -; cdr3_aa: CASRTGGTNQPQHF; cdr3_nt: TGTGCCAGCAGGACGGGGGGAACAAATCAGCCCCAGCATTTT
v_call: TRBV21-1; d_call: -; j_call: TRBJ1-6; clone_size: -; cdr3_aa: CASSKDGQGGLTLHF; cdr3_nt: TGTGCCAGCAGCAAAGACGGACAGGGGGGCCTGACCCTCCACTTT
v_call: TRBV27; d_call: -; j_call: TRBJ2-5; clone_size: -; cdr3_aa: CASSLESPGGQETQYF; cdr3_nt: TGTGCCAGCAGTTTAGAATCTCCCGGCGGCCAGGAGACCCAGTACTTC
v_call: TRBV5-4; d_call: TRBD1; j_call: TRBJ2-3; clone_size: -; cdr3_aa: CASSLVGQGSTDTQYF; cdr3_nt: TGTGCCAGCAGCTTGGTAGGACAGGGCAGCACAGATACGCAGTATTTT
v_call: TRBV11-2; d_call: TRBD2; j_call: TRBJ2-1; clone_size: once; cdr3_aa: CASSFSSSGSTLNEQFF; cdr3_nt: TGTGCCAGCAGCTTTAGTTCTAGCGGGAGTACATTAAATGAGCAGTTCTTC
v_call: TRBV30; d_call: TRBD1; j_call: TRBJ1-2; clone_size: -; cdr3_aa: CAWSRWTGPYGYTF; cdr3_nt: TGTGCCTGGAGTCGATGGACAGGACCTTATGGCTACACCTTC
v_call: TRBV12-5; d_call: TRBD1; j_call: TRBJ1-3; clone_size: -; cdr3_aa: CASVQGATDTIYF; cdr3_nt: TGTGCTAGTGTTCAGGGGGCGACAGACACCATATATTTT
v_call: TRBV30; d_call: -; j_call: TRBJ1-2; clone_size: -; cdr3_aa: CAFPDSEWGYTF; cdr3_nt: TGTGCCTTCCCGGACAGCGAATGGGGCTACACCTTC
v_call: TRBV9; d_call: TRBD2; j_call: TRBJ2-2; clone_size: -; cdr3_aa: CASSGGTGGSPYTGELFF; cdr3_nt: TGTGCCAGCAGCGGAGGAACGGGCGGGAGTCCTTACACCGGGGAGCTGTTTTTT
v_call: TRBV5-4; d_call: TRBD1; j_call: TRBJ1-1; clone_size: -; cdr3_aa: CASSPRTGTEAFF; cdr3_nt: TGTGCCAGCAGCCCCAGGACAGGGACTGAAGCTTTCTTT
v_call: TRBV30; d_call: TRBD2; j_call: TRBJ2-7; clone_size: -; cdr3_aa: CAWRTSASYEQYF; cdr3_nt: TGTGCCTGGAGAACTAGCGCTTCCTACGAGCAGTACTTC